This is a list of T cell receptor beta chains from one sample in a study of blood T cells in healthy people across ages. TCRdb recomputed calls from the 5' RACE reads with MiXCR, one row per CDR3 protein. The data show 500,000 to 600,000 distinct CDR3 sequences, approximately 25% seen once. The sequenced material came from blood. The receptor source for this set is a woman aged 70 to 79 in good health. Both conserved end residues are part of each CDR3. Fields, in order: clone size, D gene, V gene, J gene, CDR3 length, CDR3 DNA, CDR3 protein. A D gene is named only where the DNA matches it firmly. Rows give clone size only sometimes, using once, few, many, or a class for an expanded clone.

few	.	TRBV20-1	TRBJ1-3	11	TGCAGTGCTAGAGGGGGTGGCACCATATATTTT	CSARGGGTIYF
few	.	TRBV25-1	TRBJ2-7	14	TGTGCCAGCAGTGAAATCGAGTTCCCCAACGAGCAGTACTTC	CASSEIEFPNEQYF
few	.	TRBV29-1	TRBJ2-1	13	TGCAGCGTTGGGTCTAACGGAGCTGGGGAGCAGTTCTTC	CSVGSNGAGEQFF
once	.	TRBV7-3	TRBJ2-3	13	TGTGCCAGCAGCTCCCATACGCCAGATACGCAGTATTTT	CASSSHTPDTQYF
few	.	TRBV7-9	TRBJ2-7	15	TGTGCCAGCAGCCCCCGCCTCCGGCCATCCTACGAGCAGTACTTC	CASSPRLRPSYEQYF
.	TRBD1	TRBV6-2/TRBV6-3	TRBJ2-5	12	TGTGCCAGCAGACCCCGTCCGACAGGGTATGTCTTC	CASRPRPTGYVF
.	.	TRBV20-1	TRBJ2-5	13	TGCAGTGCTAGAGATCGGCTAGCTGGGACCCAGTACTTC	CSARDRLAGTQYF
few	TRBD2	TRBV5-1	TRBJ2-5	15	TGCGCCAGCAGCTTGGATCTAGCGGGGCAAGAGACCCAGTACTTC	CASSLDLAGQETQYF
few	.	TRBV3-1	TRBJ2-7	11	TGTGCCAGCAGCCAAACCACCGAGCAGTACTTC	CASSQTTEQYF
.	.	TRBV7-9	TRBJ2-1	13	TGTGCCAGCAGCTTAGGGGGGCAGGGCCCGCAGTTCTTC	CASSLGGQGPQFF
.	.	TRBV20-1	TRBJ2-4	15	TGCAGTGCTAGAACCCTTAATCCAGGAGCGGGCATTCAGTACTTC	CSARTLNPGAGIQYF
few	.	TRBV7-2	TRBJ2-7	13	TGTGCCAGCAGCTTCTTGAGCTCCTACGAGCAGTACTTC	CASSFLSSYEQYF
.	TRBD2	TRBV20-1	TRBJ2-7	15	TGCAGTGCTAGAGATAGCGGGGGGCATCTCTACGAGCAGTACTTC	CSARDSGGHLYEQYF
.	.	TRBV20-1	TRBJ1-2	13	TGCAGTGCTAGAGTACCGGCAGACTATGGCTACACCTTC	CSARVPADYGYTF
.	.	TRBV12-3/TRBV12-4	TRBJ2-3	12	TGTGCCAGCAGGCCGGTGGCAGATACGCAGTATTTT	CASRPVADTQYF
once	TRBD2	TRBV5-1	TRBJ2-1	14	TGCGCCAGCAGCGTCCAGCGGGAGGGCGGTGAGCAGTTCTTC	CASSVQREGGEQFF
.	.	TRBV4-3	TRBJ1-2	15	TGCGCCAGCAGCCAAGGGCGAATGAGTAACTATGGCTACACCTTC	CASSQGRMSNYGYTF
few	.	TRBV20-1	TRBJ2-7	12	TGCAGTGCTAGAGGGACAGTATACGAGCAGTACTTC	CSARGTVYEQYF
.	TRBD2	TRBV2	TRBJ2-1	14	TGTGTCAGCAGAGCCGGGACTAGCGGGGGTGAGCAGTTCTTC	CVSRAGTSGGEQFF
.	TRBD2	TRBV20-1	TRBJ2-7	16	TGCAGTGCTAGAGTCGCTAGCGGGACGATCTCCTACGAGCAGTACTTC	CSARVASGTISYEQYF
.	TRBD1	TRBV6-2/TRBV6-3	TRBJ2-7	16	TGTGCCTGCAGCTTCATGCCGGGACAGCTCTCCTACGAGCAGTACTTC	CACSFMPGQLSYEQYF
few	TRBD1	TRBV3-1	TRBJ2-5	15	TGTGCCAGCAGCCAAGAGACAGGGCACGAAGGGACCCAGTACTTC	CASSQETGHEGTQYF
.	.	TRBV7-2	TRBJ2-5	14	TGTGCCAGCAGCTTTAAGGGAATCCAAGAGACCCAGTACTTC	CASSFKGIQETQYF
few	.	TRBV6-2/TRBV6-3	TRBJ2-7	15	TGTGCCAGCAGCCGCTCGCAACTCTGGACCTACGAGCAATACTTC	CASSRSQLWTYEQYF
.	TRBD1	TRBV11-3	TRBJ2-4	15	TGTGCCAGCAGCCTCAGGGGGAATATCGGTAACATTCAGTACTTT	CASSLRGNIGNIQYF
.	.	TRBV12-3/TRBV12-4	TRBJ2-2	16	TGTGCCTCCCAGGGGAGGCAGGGTAGTGTCACCGGGGAGCTGTTTTTT	CASQGRQGSVTGELFF
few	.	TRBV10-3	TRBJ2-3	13	TGTGCCATCAGCTCTAGCACAGGTGATACGCAGTATTTT	CAISSSTGDTQYF
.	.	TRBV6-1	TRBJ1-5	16	TGTGCCAGCAGTAAGGGCGTAGGACAATTCCATCAGCCCCAGCATTTT	CASSKGVGQFHQPQHF
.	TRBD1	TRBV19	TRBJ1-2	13	TGTGCCAGTAACCCCGGGACAGGGTATGGCTACACCTTC	CASNPGTGYGYTF
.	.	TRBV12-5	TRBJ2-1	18	TGTGCTAGTGGTTTGGTACTGGACGGGACACTAATCTACAATGAGCAGTTCTTC	CASGLVLDGTLIYNEQFF
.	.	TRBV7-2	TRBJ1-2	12	TGTGCCAGCAGCTTACAGGGAAATCTCTACACCTTC	CASSLQGNLYTF
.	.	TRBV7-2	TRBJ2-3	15	TGTGCCAGCAGCTTAGGCACTTACCCCACAGATGCGCAGTATTTT	CASSLGTYPTDAQYF
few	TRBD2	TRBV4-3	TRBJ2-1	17	TGCGCCAGCAGCCAGAAGATGGCCAGCGGGGGGCGCGATGAGCAGTTCTTC	CASSQKMASGGRDEQFF
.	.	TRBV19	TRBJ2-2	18	TGTGCCAGTAGTTTCGACCGGGGACCTTTCGCGAACACCGGGGAGCTGTTTTTT	CASSFDRGPFANTGELFF
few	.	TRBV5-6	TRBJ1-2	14	TGTGCCAGCAGCTTGGATGGGTTACGGTATGGCTACACCTTC	CASSLDGLRYGYTF
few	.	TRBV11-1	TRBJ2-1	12	TGCGCCAGCAGCGAAAGAGGAAATGAGCAGTTCTTC	CASSERGNEQFF
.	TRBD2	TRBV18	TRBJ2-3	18	TGTGCCAGCTCACCCGGTCCCCCACTAGCGGGGCGCGTAAATACGCAGTATTTT	CASSPGPPLAGRVNTQYF
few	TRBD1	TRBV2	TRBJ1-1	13	TGTGCCAGCAGTGTATCAGGGGGCACTGAAGCTTTCTTT	CASSVSGGTEAFF
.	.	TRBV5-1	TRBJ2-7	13	TGCGCCAGCAGCTTGCTTCAGGGCCTCGAGCAGTACTTC	CASSLLQGLEQYF
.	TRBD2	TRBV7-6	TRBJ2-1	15	TGTGCCAGCAGCGGACTAGCGGGAGGAGGTGGTGAGCAGTTCTTC	CASSGLAGGGGEQFF
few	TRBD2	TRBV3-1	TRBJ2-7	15	TGTGCCAGCAGCCTAGCGGGGCGGAAAGACTACGAGCAGTACTTC	CASSLAGRKDYEQYF
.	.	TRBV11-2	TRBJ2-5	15	TGTGCCAGCAGCTTAGAACTTGGGGAAAAAGAGACCCAGTACTTC	CASSLELGEKETQYF
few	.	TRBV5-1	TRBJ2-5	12	TGCGCCAGCAGGTACTACCAAGAGACCCAGTACTTC	CASRYYQETQYF
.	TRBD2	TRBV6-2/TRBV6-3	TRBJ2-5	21	TGTGCCAGCAGTTACTCGGCGACTAGCGGGGCGAATTGGGGGTACCAAGAGACCCAGTACTTC	CASSYSATSGANWGYQETQYF
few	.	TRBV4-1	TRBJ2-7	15	TGCGCCAGCAGCCAAGAATCTCTTTCCCTCCGCGAGCAGTACTTC	CASSQESLSLREQYF
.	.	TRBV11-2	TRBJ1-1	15	TGTGCCAGCAGCTTGGGGGCTCCCCGGAACACTGAAGCTTTCTTT	CASSLGAPRNTEAFF
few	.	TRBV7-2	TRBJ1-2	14	TGTGCCAGCAGCAGTACAAGCAGGGTGTATGGCTACACCTTC	CASSSTSRVYGYTF
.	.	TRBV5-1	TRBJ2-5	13	TGCGCCAGCAGCCACGGGACACAAGAGACCCAGTACTTC	CASSHGTQETQYF
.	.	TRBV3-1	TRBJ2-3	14	TGTGCCAGCAGCCAAGATGGGTGGGGGGGGCGTTTGTATTTT	CASSQDGWGGRLYF
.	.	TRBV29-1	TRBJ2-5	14	TGCAGCGTCGTCAACATTTTGACAAGAGAGACCCAGCACTTC	CSVVNILTRETQHF
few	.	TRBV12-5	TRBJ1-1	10	TGTGCTAGTGCCTACACTGAAGCTTTCTTT	CASAYTEAFF
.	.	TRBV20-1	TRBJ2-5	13	TGCAGTGCTAGTTCTCGCAGGGGAGAGACCCAGTACTTC	CSASSRRGETQYF
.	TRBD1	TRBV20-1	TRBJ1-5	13	TGCAGTGCCCTCGACAGGGGAGATCAGCCCCAGCATTTT	CSALDRGDQPQHF
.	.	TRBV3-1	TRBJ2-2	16	TGTGCCAGCAGCCAAGCCGGCGGGGGCGACACCGGGGAGCTGTTTTTT	CASSQAGGGDTGELFF
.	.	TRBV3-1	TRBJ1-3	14	TGTGCCAGCAGCCGTGGAACAGGGTTAAACACCATATATTTT	CASSRGTGLNTIYF